The rows below give T cell receptor beta chains drawn from one sample of a study of naive and memory T cell subsets. TCRdb redid the calling of the UMI-ligation and nested PCR reads with MiXCR, one entry per CDR3 protein. The table lists around 2,000 distinct CDR3 sequences, around 4% of them singletons. This specimen was skin, taken from a saline injection site in the skin. Every receptor here comes from an adult in good health. The CDR3 runs from the conserved cysteine through the conserved F or W. Fields, in order: V gene, D gene, J gene, clone size, CDR3 protein, CDR3 DNA. D genes are given only for firm matches. Not all rows give a size; the values are once, few, many and, for expanded clones, a class.

V: TRBV9; D: NA; J: TRBJ2-2; size: medium-sized; CDR3: CASSVGPSNTGELFF; DNA: TGTGCCAGCAGCGTCGGCCCCTCGAACACCGGGGAGCTGTTTTTT
V: TRBV15; D: TRBD1; J: TRBJ1-4; size: few; CDR3: CATKLGTAMEKLFF; DNA: TGTGCCACCAAACTTGGGACAGCAATGGAAAAACTGTTTTTT
V: TRBV7-9; D: TRBD1; J: TRBJ1-3; size: medium-sized; CDR3: CASSLRGLGNTIYF; DNA: TGTGCCAGCAGCTTAAGGGGGCTTGGAAACACCATATATTTT
V: TRBV6-1; D: TRBD1; J: TRBJ1-5; size: few; CDR3: CASRYGTGKGQPQHF; DNA: TGTGCCAGCAGATACGGGACAGGGAAAGGCCAGCCCCAGCATTTT
V: TRBV20-1; D: NA; J: TRBJ2-1; size: medium-sized; CDR3: CSARLVNEQFF; DNA: TGCAGTGCTAGACTAGTAAATGAGCAGTTCTTC
V: TRBV4-3; D: TRBD1; J: TRBJ1-2; size: large; CDR3: CASSQGTGGPYGYTF; DNA: TGCGCCAGCAGCCAAGGGACAGGGGGCCCCTATGGCTACACCTTC
V: TRBV2; D: TRBD1; J: TRBJ1-1; size: medium-sized; CDR3: CASGGETGVPGMNTEAFF; DNA: TGTGCCAGCGGGGGGGAGACAGGGGTCCCTGGGATGAACACTGAAGCTTTCTTT
V: TRBV7-9; D: NA; J: TRBJ1-2; size: medium-sized; CDR3: CASSLAQAYGYTF; DNA: TGTGCCAGCAGCTTAGCCCAGGCCTATGGCTACACCTTC
V: TRBV6-1; D: NA; J: TRBJ1-5; size: medium-sized; CDR3: CASNGYSNQPQHF; DNA: TGTGCCAGCAACGGCTATAGCAATCAGCCCCAGCATTTT
V: TRBV9; D: TRBD1; J: TRBJ2-6; size: many; CDR3: CASSVVTGGPGANVLTF; DNA: TGTGCCAGCAGCGTAGTTACAGGGGGGCCCGGGGCCAACGTCCTGACTTTC
V: TRBV5-1; D: NA; J: TRBJ2-7; size: medium-sized; CDR3: CASSLGLTTYEQYF; DNA: TGCGCCAGCAGCCTAGGCTTAACTACCTACGAGCAGTACTTC
V: TRBV20-1; D: NA; J: TRBJ1-4; size: few; CDR3: CSARGATNEKLFF; DNA: TGCAGTGCCAGAGGGGCAACTAATGAAAAACTGTTTTTT
V: TRBV6-2/TRBV6-3; D: NA; J: TRBJ2-7; size: medium-sized; CDR3: CASSGGLYEQYF; DNA: TGTGCCAGCAGTGGGGGTCTTTACGAGCAGTACTTC
V: TRBV29-1; D: TRBD1; J: TRBJ2-7; size: large; CDR3: CSVAGTAVAYEQYF; DNA: TGCAGCGTCGCTGGGACAGCCGTCGCCTACGAGCAGTACTTC
V: TRBV10-2; D: TRBD1; J: TRBJ2-7; size: many; CDR3: CASRDREYEQYF; DNA: TGCGCCAGCAGGGACAGGGAGTACGAGCAGTACTTC
V: TRBV3-1; D: TRBD2; J: TRBJ2-1; size: medium-sized; CDR3: CASSQQGTSGPYNEQFF; DNA: TGTGCCAGCAGCCAACAGGGGACTAGCGGGCCCTACAATGAGCAGTTCTTC
V: TRBV2; D: NA; J: TRBJ1-5; size: NA; CDR3: CASSEAWGDQPQHF; DNA: TGTGCCAGCAGTGAAGCTTGGGGCGATCAGCCCCAGCATTTT
V: TRBV6-1; D: TRBD2; J: TRBJ2-1; size: medium-sized; CDR3: CASSGRGGRNEQFF; DNA: TGTGCCAGCAGTGGCCGGGGGGGGAGGAATGAGCAGTTCTTC
V: TRBV9; D: TRBD1; J: TRBJ2-1; size: medium-sized; CDR3: CASSSRDRGGNEQFF; DNA: TGTGCCAGCAGCTCCAGGGACAGGGGTGGGAATGAGCAGTTCTTC
V: TRBV5-1; D: NA; J: TRBJ1-6; size: medium-sized; CDR3: CASSLEGRGGSPLHF; DNA: TGCGCCAGCAGCTTGGAAGGGCGAGGCGGTTCACCCCTCCACTTT
V: TRBV11-2; D: NA; J: TRBJ2-6; size: medium-sized; CDR3: CASSLGSRVTPGANVLTF; DNA: TGTGCCAGCAGCTTGGGAAGTCGAGTCACCCCTGGGGCCAACGTCCTGACTTTC
V: TRBV18; D: NA; J: TRBJ2-2; size: NA; CDR3: CASSPPTRGPGELFF; DNA: TGTGCCAGCTCACCACCCACCCGCGGACCCGGGGAGCTGTTTTTT
V: TRBV7-2; D: NA; J: TRBJ1-6; size: medium-sized; CDR3: CASSPGLMNSPLHF; DNA: TGTGCCAGCAGCCCCGGACTGATGAATTCACCCCTCCACTTT
V: TRBV12-3/TRBV12-4; D: NA; J: TRBJ2-5; size: NA; CDR3: CASSFGRSLQETQYF; DNA: TGTGCCAGCAGTTTCGGCAGAAGCCTCCAAGAGACCCAGTACTTC
V: TRBV9; D: TRBD1; J: TRBJ1-1; size: many; CDR3: CASSVLRPGGGLDTEAFF; DNA: TGTGCCAGCAGCGTCCTCCGCCCGGGAGGGGGCTTGGACACTGAAGCTTTCTTT
V: TRBV7-1; D: NA; J: TRBJ2-3; size: NA; CDR3: CASSFSADTQYF; DNA: TGTGCCAGCAGCTTTTCGGCGGATACGCAGTATTTT
V: TRBV10-3; D: TRBD1; J: TRBJ1-4; size: medium-sized; CDR3: CAIRAGTGFRGSEKLFF; DNA: TGTGCCATCAGAGCCGGGACAGGGTTCCGCGGGAGCGAAAAACTGTTTTTT
V: TRBV15; D: NA; J: TRBJ2-1; size: few; CDR3: CATSRERAGASYNEQFF; DNA: TGTGCCACCAGCAGAGAACGAGCGGGCGCCTCCTACAATGAGCAGTTCTTC